This entry is about one T cell receptor beta chain. The data are from a study of blood T cell repertoires in COVID-19. About the study: COVID-19 samples from acute and convalescent phases originated in the United States, Italy and Spain. PBMCs, B-cell-depleted T cells, or T cells were the source of the cDNA or gDNA that made up the material.

Germline-derived CDR1 and CDR2 are MRHNA and SNTAGT. Trimming removed 5 bases from V and 2 bases from J; junction bases left unmatched: 4. The CDR3 runs 14 residues. The authors' processing: Amplification with reference gene primers provided the estimates of nucleated cell counts. Produced via immunoSEQ multiplex PCR; TCRdb's table is partial and in-frame only. V and J calls and clone size are those listed in that table; D and trimming were worked out from the DNA. The sample lists around 80,000 clones; approximately 80% were seen once. This TCR came from a human donor in a cohort sampled during active COVID-19. This rearrangement joins TRBV6-4 to TRBJ2-3, with 7 positions matching TRBD1. Sequencing input: peripheral blood. CDR3 sequence: CASSTGEYTDTQYF. As DNA, the CDR3 is TGTGCCAGCAGTACAGGGGAGTACACAGATACGCAGTATTTT.